The 13 T cell receptor beta chains below were found in one sample sequenced in a study of OX40 agonist ivuxolimab in advanced cancers. Data came from immunoSEQ multiplex PCR; TCRdb stores just in-frame clones and leaves some out. The table has about 86,000 clones, roughly 89% seen once. The specimen comprised CD4+ or CD8+ T cells sorted from blood, sampled in a trial of the OX40 agonist ivuxolimab. The receptors were gathered from an adult with an advanced solid tumor such as melanoma, head and neck, liver or kidney cancer.

This rearrangement joins TRBV19 to TRBJ1-2, with D possibly TRBD1 on 5 matching bases. The V gene lost 5 bases and the J gene lost 0 bases, with 10 bases spanning the gap. CDR3 length: 14 amino acids. The germline CDR1 and CDR2 sequences are LNHDA and SQIVND (reference sequence). The CDR3 loop is CASSRQFTNYGYTF. In nucleotides, the CDR3 is TGTGCCAGTAGTCGACAGTTTACTAACTATGGCTACACCTTC.

This chain links TRBV6-5 with TRBJ2-3, with 9 bases matching TRBD1. The CDR3 is made up of 16 amino acids. The germline CDR1 and CDR2 sequences are MNHEY and SVGAGI. V lost 0 bases, J lost 5 bases, and 6 bases stayed unmatched. CDR3 sequence reads: CASSYSGTGIQDTQYF. DNA for the CDR3: TGTGCCAGCAGTTACTCTGGGACAGGGATCCAAGATACGCAGTATTTT.

This chain links TRBV11-2 with TRBJ2-1; D may be TRBD2 (6 bases). CDR1 is SGHAT, CDR2 FQNNGV, per germline. Trimming stripped 5 bases from V and 7 bases from J, with 15 bases between. This CDR3 contains 14 residues. The CDR3 loop is CASSPSPEGNEQFF. In DNA, the CDR3 is TGTGCCAGCAGCCCGAGCCCGGAGGGGAATGAGCAGTTCTTC.

The gene calls are TRBV7-2 and TRBJ2-1; weak D call: TRBD2 (6 bases). The germline gives CDR1 SGHTA, CDR2 FQGNSA. The CDR3 extends over 14 amino acids. V was clipped by 3 bases and J by 4 bases, with 10 bases between them. CDR3 DNA sequence: TGTGCCAGCAGCTTGGCCAGCGGGTACAATGAGCAGTTCTTC. The encoded protein is CASSLASGYNEQFF.

The V and J genes are TRBV2 and TRBJ2-2; no firm D call. Germline values: CDR1 SNHLY, CDR2 FYNNEI. V was trimmed by 1 base and J by 6 bases, leaving 6 bases between them. The CDR3 runs to 13 residues. CDR3 sequence: CASSEVVAGELFF. CDR3 DNA sequence: TGTGCCAGCAGTGAAGTGGTTGCCGGGGAGCTGTTTTTT.

The chain couples TRBV4-1 to TRBJ2-1; D is perhaps TRBD1 or TRBD2 (5 bases each). The V gene lost 0 bases and the J gene lost 2 bases, with 14 bases spanning the gap. The CDR3 has 17 amino acids. The V gene's germline CDR1 is MGHRA and CDR2 YSYEKL. The CDR3 region is CASSQDGTATPYNEQFF. Here the CDR3 DNA reads TGCGCCAGCAGCCAAGACGGGACGGCCACTCCCTACAATGAGCAGTTCTTC.

J is TRBJ2-7 and V is TRBV11-3; the D gene is possibly TRBD2 (5 bases). CDR1 and CDR2 (germline): SGHNT, YENEEA. Trimming took 5 bases from V and 6 from J, leaving 14 bases between them. CDR3 length equals 13 residues. The CDR3 DNA is TGTGCCAGCAGCCTCGGACCCGCGGGCGAGCAGTACTTC. It yields the protein CASSLGPAGEQYF.

This rearrangement joins TRBV5-1 to TRBJ2-7; D might be TRBD1 (6 bases). Germline V lookup: CDR1 SGHRS, CDR2 YFSETQ. CDR3 length: 12 residues. V dropped 4 bases and J dropped 5 bases, with 10 bases sitting between them. The CDR3 loop is CASSTGSNEQYV. The CDR3 bases are TGCGCCAGCAGCACAGGGTCCAACGAGCAGTACGTC.

In DNA, the CDR3 is TGTGCCAGTAAGAGGGGAGCCTCTCCCGACACCGGGGAGCTGTTTTTT. Its translation is CASKRGASPDTGELFF. J is TRBJ2-2 and V is TRBV19; D tentatively fits TRBD1 or TRBD2 (5 bases each). This CDR3 spans 16 amino acids. V lost 7 bases, J lost 3 bases, and 18 bases lay in between. Germline V gene lookup returns CDR1 LNHDA and CDR2 SQIVND (reference sequence).

The chain links TRBV7-2 to TRBJ2-5, with 7 bases matching TRBD1. Losses at the gene ends were 0 bases for V and 4 bases for J; bases not matched to a gene: 14. The CDR3 covers 18 residues. The V gene's germline CDR1 is SGHTA and CDR2 FQGNSA. The CDR3 DNA reads TGTGCCAGCAGCTTAGCGTCCCGTTCGAGGGGGCTAGGAGAGACCCAGTACTTC. It encodes CASSLASRSRGLGETQYF.

The chain couples TRBV6-1 to TRBJ1-1; D remains ambiguous. Trimming removed 0 bases at V and 1 base at J, with 9 bases between. The length of the CDR3 is 15 residues. Germline CDR1 reads MNHNS; CDR2 reads SASEGT. The CDR3 is CASSEALAANTEAFF. CDR3 DNA: TGTGCCAGCAGTGAAGCGCTGGCCGCGAACACTGAAGCTTTCTTT.

V is TRBV18 and J is TRBJ1-1; a weak D match, TRBD1 (5 bases). The ends were cut back, 4 bases at V and 7 bases at J, with 13 bases in the middle. The V gene's germline CDR1 is KGHSH and CDR2 LQKENI. CDR3 length: 13 amino acids. The CDR3 region is CASSRGTQGEAFF. In nucleotides, the CDR3 is TGTGCCAGCTCACGTGGGACGCAAGGTGAAGCTTTCTTT.

The chain employs TRBV28 and TRBJ2-7; no reliable D call. The germline V gene encodes CDR1 MDHEN and CDR2 SYDVKM. V lost 5 bases, J lost 11 bases, and 13 bases lay in between. The length of the CDR3 is 11 residues. The CDR3 nucleotides are TGTGCCAGCAGTGACACCCGGTGGGAGTACTTC. It codes for CASSDTRWEYF. Together with reference TRBV28 and TRBJ2-7, the CDR3 gives the full variable domain: DVKVTQSSRYLVKRTGEKVFLECVQDMDHENMFWYRQDPGLGLRLIYFSYDVKMKEKGDIPEGYSVSREKKERFSLILESASTNQTSMYLCASSDTRWEYFGPGTRLTVT.